This T cell receptor beta chain came from a study of a mutant IDH1 vaccine in newly diagnosed glioma. Study details: Eight vaccine doses were administered to patients at weeks 1, 3, 5, 7, 11, 15, 19 and 23. Vaccination began 4-6 weeks post radiotherapy alone, or with temozolomide cycles. Sex distribution of treated patients was roughly 60% male and 37.5% female; mean age was about 40 years.

The CDR3 has 14 residues. Between the trimmed V and J ends, which lost 4 bases and 1 base, there was a span of 13 bases. Per germline, CDR1 SQVTM and CDR2 ANQGSEA. As concerns this clone: Its specificity is not known.

This table comes from immunoSEQ multiplex PCR, and its TCRdb copy is limited to in-frame clones, with some not included. The profile shows some 60,000 clones, approximately 84% of them singletons. Documented time point: week 11, during vaccination. One vaccine dose held 300 ug of mutant IDH1 20-mer peptide and came with topical imiquimod. Each donor presented with a new WHO grade 3 or 4 astrocytoma that tested IDH1-mutant and showed ATRX loss. Source: PBMCs, taken from a glioma patient whose treatment included an IDH1 peptide vaccine. The clonotype was recovered from a young man with glioma. The chain recombines TRBV29-1 with TRBJ1-1; D remains ambiguous. CDR3 sequence reads: CSVVVQATNTEAFF. The CDR3 nucleotides are TGCAGCGTTGTAGTCCAGGCTACGAACACTGAAGCTTTCTTT.